This TCR beta chain originates from a study of breast tumors, draining lymph nodes, adjacent tissues. One entry per CDR3 protein results from TCRdb running MiXCR on the multiplex PCR reads. The sample contains 130,000 or so distinct CDR3 sequences, 30% to 35% of which appear only once. General study findings and limits: Data fit most tumor T cells coming from lymph node, expanding in tumor.

Axillary draining lymph nodes of breast cancer patients supplied the node samples. In its sample, this clonotype was seen many times. As yet, its antigen is unknown. Trimming shortened V by 4 bases and J by 0 bases, and 13 bases separated the two germline ends. Germline V gives CDR1 LNHDA, CDR2 SQIVND (reference sequence). This CDR3 region has 16 residues. The chain employs TRBV19 and TRBJ2-4; D uncertain. The source is a female donor with breast cancer. Some clones in this sample may be carry-over from other donors' samples. Input material: axillary lymph node tissue. The CDR3 sequence is CASSNGGRLAKNIQYF. The CDR3 region has the DNA TGTGCCAGTAGTAATGGCGGCAGACTAGCCAAAAACATTCAGTACTTC.